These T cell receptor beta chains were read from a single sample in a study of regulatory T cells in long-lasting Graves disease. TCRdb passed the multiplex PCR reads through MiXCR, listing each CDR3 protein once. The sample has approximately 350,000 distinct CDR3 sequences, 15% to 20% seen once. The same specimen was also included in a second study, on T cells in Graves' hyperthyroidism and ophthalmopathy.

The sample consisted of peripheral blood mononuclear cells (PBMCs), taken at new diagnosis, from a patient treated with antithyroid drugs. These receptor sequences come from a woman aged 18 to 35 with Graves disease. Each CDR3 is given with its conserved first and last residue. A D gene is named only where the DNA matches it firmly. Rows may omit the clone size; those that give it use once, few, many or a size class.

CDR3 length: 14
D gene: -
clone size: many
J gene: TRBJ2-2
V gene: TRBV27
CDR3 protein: CASSFVRGSGELFF
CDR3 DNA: TGTGCCAGCAGTTTCGTCAGGGGATCCGGGGAGCTGTTTTTT

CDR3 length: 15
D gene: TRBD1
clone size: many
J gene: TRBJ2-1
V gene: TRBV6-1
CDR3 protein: CASSELTGSYNEQFF
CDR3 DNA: TGTGCCAGCAGTGAGTTGACAGGGTCCTACAATGAGCAGTTCTTC

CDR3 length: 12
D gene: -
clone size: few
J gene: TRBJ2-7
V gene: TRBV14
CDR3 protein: CASSQGFGEQYF
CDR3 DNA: TGTGCCAGCAGCCAAGGGTTTGGCGAGCAGTACTTC

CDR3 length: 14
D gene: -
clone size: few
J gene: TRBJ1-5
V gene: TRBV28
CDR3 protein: CASSYRGGLQPQHF
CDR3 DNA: TGTGCCAGCAGCTACCGCGGGGGGCTACAGCCCCAGCATTTT

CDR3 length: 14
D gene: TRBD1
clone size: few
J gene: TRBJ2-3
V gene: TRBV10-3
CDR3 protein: CASTDREGTDTQYF
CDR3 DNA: TGTGCCAGCACAGACAGGGAAGGCACAGATACGCAGTATTTT

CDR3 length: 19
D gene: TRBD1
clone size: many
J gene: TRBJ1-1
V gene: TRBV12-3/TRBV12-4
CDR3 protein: CASRPPGGGGFLSSTEAFF
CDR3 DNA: TGTGCCAGCAGACCCCCCGGAGGAGGGGGCTTTCTATCTAGCACTGAAGCTTTCTTT

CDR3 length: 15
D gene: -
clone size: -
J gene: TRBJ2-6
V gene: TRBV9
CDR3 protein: CASSRGLSGANVLTF
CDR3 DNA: TGTGCCAGCAGCCGGGGGCTCTCTGGGGCCAACGTCCTGACTTTC

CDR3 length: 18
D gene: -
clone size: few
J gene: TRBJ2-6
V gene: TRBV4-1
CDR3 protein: CASSQDQWGAPGANVLTF
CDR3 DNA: TGCGCCAGCAGCCAAGATCAGTGGGGGGCGCCGGGGGCCAACGTCCTGACTTTC

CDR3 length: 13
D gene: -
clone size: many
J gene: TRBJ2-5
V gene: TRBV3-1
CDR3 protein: CASSQVEASTQYF
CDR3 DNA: TGTGCCAGCAGCCAAGTGGAGGCCTCCACCCAGTACTTC

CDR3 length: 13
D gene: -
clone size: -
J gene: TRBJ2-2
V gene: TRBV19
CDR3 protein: CASLQANTGELFF
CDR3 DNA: TGTGCCAGTTTACAAGCGAACACCGGGGAGCTGTTTTTT

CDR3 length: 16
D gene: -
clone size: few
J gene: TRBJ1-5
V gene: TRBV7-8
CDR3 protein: CASSLVQGFGDQPQHF
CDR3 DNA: TGTGCCAGCAGCTTAGTTCAGGGTTTTGGGGATCAGCCCCAGCATTTT

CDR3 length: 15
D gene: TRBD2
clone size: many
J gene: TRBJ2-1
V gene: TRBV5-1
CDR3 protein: CASTVQAGGYNEQFF
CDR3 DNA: TGCGCCAGCACCGTTCAAGCGGGAGGATACAATGAGCAGTTCTTC

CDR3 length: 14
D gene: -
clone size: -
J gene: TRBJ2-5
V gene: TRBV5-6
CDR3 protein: CASRFSSGRETQYF
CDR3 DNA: TGTGCCAGCAGGTTCTCATCAGGTCGGGAGACCCAGTACTTC

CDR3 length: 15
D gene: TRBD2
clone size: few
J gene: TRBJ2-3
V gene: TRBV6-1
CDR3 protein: CASSGGTSHTDTQYF
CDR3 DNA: TGTGCCAGCAGTGGCGGGACTAGCCACACAGATACGCAGTATTTT

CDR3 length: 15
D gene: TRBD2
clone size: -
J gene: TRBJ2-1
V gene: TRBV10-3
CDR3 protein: CAISWTSGDYNEQFF
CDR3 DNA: TGTGCCATCAGTTGGACTAGCGGAGACTACAATGAGCAGTTCTTC

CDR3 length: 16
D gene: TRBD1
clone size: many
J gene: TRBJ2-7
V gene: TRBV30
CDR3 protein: CAWSLGTASPSYEQYF
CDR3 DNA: TGTGCCTGGAGCCTAGGGACAGCCTCACCCTCCTACGAGCAGTACTTC

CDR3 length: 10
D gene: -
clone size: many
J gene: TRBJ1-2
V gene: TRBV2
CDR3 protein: CASSAGGYTF
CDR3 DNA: TGTGCCAGCAGTGCGGGAGGCTACACCTTC

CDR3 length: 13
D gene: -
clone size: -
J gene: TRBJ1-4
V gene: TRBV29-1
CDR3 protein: CSVGYSSNEKLFF
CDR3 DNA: TGCAGCGTTGGGTATTCTTCTAATGAAAAACTGTTTTTT

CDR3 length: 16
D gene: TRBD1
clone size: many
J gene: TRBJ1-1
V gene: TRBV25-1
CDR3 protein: CASSESRTGGNTEAFF
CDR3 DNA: TGTGCCAGCAGTGAATCTAGGACAGGGGGGAACACTGAAGCTTTCTTT

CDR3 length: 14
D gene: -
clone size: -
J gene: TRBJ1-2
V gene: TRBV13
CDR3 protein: CASSLGTDNYGYTF
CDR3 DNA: TGTGCCAGCAGCTTAGGGACGGATAACTATGGCTACACCTTC

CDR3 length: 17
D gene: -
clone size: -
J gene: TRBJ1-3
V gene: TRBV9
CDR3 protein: CASSGNVGGGAGNTIYF
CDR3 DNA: TGTGCCAGCAGCGGGAATGTGGGGGGCGGAGCTGGAAACACCATATATTTT

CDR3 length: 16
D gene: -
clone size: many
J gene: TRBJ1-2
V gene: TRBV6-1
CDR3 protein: CASRPTSWGRAAGYTF
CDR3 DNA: TGTGCCAGCCGGCCAACTTCATGGGGACGCGCGGCTGGCTACACCTTC

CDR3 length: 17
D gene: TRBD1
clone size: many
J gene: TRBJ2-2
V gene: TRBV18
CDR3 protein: CASSPQATGGLRGELFF
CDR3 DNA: TGTGCCAGCTCGCCACAAGCAACAGGGGGCCTGAGAGGGGAGCTGTTTTTT

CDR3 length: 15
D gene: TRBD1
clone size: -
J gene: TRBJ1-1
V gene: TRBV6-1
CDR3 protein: CASRYSGGLNTEAFF
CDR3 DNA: TGTGCCAGCAGGTACTCAGGGGGCCTCAACACTGAAGCTTTCTTT

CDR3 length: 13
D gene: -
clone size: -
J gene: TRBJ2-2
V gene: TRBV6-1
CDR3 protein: CASSDRESGELFF
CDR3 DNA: TGTGCCAGCAGTGACAGGGAGTCCGGGGAGCTGTTTTTT

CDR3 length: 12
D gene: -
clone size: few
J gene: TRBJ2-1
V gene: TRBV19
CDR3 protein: CASQKGGFEQFF
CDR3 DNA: TGTGCCAGCCAAAAGGGGGGCTTTGAGCAGTTCTTC

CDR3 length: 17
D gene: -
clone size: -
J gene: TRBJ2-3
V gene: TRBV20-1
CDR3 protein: CSANSAGTTPASDTQYF
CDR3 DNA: TGCAGTGCTAATAGCGCGGGAACTACACCTGCCTCAGATACGCAGTATTTT

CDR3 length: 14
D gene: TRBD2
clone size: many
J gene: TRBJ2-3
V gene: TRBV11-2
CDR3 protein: CASGGDPSTDTQYF
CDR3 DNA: TGTGCCAGCGGGGGGGACCCTAGCACAGATACGCAGTATTTT

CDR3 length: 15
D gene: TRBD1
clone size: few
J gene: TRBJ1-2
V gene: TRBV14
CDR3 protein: CASSQDRQGARGYTF
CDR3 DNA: TGTGCCAGCAGCCAGGACCGACAGGGGGCGCGGGGCTACACCTTC

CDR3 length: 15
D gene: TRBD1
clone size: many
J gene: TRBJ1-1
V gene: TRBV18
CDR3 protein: CASSPSTGMNTEAFF
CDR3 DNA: TGTGCCAGCTCACCCTCGACAGGGATGAACACTGAAGCTTTCTTT

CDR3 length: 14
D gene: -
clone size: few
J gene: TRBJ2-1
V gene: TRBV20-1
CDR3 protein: CSQFIGGISNEQFF
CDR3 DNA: TGCAGTCAGTTTATAGGCGGGATTTCCAATGAGCAGTTCTTC

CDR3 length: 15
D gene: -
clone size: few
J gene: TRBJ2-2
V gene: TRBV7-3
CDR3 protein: CASSLISDPTGELFF
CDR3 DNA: TGTGCCAGCAGCTTAATTTCAGACCCCACCGGGGAGCTGTTTTTT

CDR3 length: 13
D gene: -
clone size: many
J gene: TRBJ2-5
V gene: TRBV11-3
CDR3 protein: CASSLQRQETQYF
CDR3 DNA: TGTGCCAGCAGCTTACAACGACAAGAGACCCAGTACTTC

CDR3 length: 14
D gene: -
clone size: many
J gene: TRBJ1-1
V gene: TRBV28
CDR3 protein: CASSSGFGNTEAFF
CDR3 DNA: TGTGCCAGCAGTTCAGGTTTTGGGAACACTGAAGCTTTCTTT

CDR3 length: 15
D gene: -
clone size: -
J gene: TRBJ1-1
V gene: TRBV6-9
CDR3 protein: CASSYNSPPNTEAFF
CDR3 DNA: TGTGCCAGCAGTTACAACAGCCCACCTAACACTGAAGCTTTCTTT

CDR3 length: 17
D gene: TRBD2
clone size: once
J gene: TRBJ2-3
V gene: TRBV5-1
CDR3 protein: CASSSQGTSGSKDTQYF
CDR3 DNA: TGCGCCAGCAGCAGCCAAGGGACTAGCGGGAGTAAAGATACGCAGTATTTT

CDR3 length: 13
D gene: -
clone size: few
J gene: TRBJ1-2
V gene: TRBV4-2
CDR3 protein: CASSQEGAGGYTF
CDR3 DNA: TGTGCCAGCAGCCAGGAGGGCGCGGGTGGCTACACCTTC

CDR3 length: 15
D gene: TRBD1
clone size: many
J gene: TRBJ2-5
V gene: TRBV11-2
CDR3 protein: CASSTGARAEETQYF
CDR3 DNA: TGTGCCAGCAGCACAGGGGCAAGGGCGGAAGAGACCCAGTACTTC

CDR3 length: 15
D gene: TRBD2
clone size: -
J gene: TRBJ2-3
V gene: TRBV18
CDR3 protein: CASSPRAGGTDTQYF
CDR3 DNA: TGTGCCAGCTCACCACGAGCGGGGGGCACAGATACGCAGTATTTT

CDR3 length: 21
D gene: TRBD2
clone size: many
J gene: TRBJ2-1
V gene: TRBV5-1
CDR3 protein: CASSLRVSLAGGRGSYNEQFF
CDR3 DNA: TGCGCCAGCAGCTTACGGGTCTCACTAGCGGGAGGGCGGGGCTCCTACAATGAGCAGTTCTTC

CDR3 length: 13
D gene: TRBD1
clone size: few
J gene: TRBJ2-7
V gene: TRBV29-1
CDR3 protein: CSVDPGQDYEQYF
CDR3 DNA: TGCAGCGTTGACCCGGGACAGGACTACGAGCAGTACTTC

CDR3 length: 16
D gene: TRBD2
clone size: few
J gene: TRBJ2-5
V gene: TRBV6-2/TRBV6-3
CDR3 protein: CASKGTSGKSYETQYF
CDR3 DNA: TGTGCCAGCAAAGGGACTAGCGGGAAGTCTTATGAGACCCAGTACTTC

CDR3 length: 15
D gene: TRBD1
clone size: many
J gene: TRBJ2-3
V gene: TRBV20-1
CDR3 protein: CSARDSPYNRGTQYF
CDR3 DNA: TGCAGTGCTAGAGATTCCCCCTACAACAGGGGTACGCAGTATTTT

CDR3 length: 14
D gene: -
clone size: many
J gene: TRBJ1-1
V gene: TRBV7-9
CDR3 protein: CASSLGGPVPEAFF
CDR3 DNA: TGTGCCAGCAGCTTAGGAGGACCGGTCCCTGAAGCTTTCTTT

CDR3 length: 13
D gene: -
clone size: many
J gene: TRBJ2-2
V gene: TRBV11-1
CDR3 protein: CASSLQYTGELFF
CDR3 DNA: TGTGCCAGCAGCCTACAGTACACCGGGGAGCTGTTTTTT